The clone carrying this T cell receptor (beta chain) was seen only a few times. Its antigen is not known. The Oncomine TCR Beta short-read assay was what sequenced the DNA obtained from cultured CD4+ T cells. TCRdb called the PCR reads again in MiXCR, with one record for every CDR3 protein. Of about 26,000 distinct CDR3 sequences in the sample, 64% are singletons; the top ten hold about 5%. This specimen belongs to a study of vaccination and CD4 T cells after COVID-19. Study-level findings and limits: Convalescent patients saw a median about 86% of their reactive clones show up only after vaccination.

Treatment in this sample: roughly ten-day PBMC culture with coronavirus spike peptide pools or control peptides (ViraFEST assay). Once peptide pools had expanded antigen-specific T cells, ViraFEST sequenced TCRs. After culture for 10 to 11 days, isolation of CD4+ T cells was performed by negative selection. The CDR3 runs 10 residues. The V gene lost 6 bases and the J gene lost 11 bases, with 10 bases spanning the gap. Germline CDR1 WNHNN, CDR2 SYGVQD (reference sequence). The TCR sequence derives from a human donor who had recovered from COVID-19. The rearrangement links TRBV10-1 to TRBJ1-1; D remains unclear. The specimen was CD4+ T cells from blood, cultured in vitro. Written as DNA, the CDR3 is TGCGCCAGCAGGACGGATGGGGCTTTCTTT. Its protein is CASRTDGAFF.